Shown below are 2 T cell receptor beta chains from a single sample sequenced in a study of control samples from healthy donors and cancer patients. TCRdb's table, derived via immunoSEQ multiplex PCR, lists solely in-frame clones and lacks some. The table has 100,000 to 150,000 clones, around 96% seen once. The sequenced sample consisted of blood. These receptors all stem from a man aged 30 to 39 in good health.

The chain links TRBV7-3 to TRBJ1-2; 9 bases agree with TRBD1. The trim removed 1 base at V and 6 bases at J, leaving 3 bases unmatched. Germline V gene lookup returns CDR1 SGHTA and CDR2 FQGTGA. There are 14 residues in the CDR3. CDR3 DNA: TGTGCCAGCAGCTTAATGGGACAGGGAGATGGCTACACCTTC. Translating gives CASSLMGQGDGYTF.

The chain recombines TRBV5-6 with TRBJ2-2, with TRBD1 matching 8 bases. The ends lost 4 bases at V and 6 bases at J; junction bases unmatched: 11. This CDR3 is built from 16 residues. Germline lookup yields CDR1 SGHDT and CDR2 YYEEEE. CDR3 nucleotides: TGTGCCAGCAGCGACGCCGGGACAGGAGATGCCGGGGAGCTGTTTTTT. Protein: CASSDAGTGDAGELFF. The variable domain in full, completed from reference TRBV5-6 and TRBJ2-2, reads DAGVTQSPTHLIKTRGQQVTLRCSPKSGHDTVSWYQQALGQGPQFIFQYYEEEERQRGNFPDRFSGHQFPNYSSELNVNALLLGDSALYLCASSDAGTGDAGELFFGEGSRLTVL.